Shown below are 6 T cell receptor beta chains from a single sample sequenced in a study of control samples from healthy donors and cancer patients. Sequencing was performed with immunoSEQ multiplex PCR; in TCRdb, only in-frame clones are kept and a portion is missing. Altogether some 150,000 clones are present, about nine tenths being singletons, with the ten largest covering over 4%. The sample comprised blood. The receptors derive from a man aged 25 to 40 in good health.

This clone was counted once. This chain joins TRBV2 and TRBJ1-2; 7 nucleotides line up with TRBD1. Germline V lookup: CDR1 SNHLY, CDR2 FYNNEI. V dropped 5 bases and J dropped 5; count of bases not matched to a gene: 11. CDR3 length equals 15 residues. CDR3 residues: CASSHGQEPSYGYTF. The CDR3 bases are TGTGCCAGCAGTCATGGACAGGAGCCGAGTTATGGCTACACCTTC.

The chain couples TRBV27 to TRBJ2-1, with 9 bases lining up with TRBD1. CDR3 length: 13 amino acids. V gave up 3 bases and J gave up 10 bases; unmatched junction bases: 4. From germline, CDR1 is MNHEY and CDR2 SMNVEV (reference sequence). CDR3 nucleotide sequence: TGTGCCAGCAGTTTTAACAGGGGGCAGGAGCAGTTCTTC. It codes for CASSFNRGQEQFF.

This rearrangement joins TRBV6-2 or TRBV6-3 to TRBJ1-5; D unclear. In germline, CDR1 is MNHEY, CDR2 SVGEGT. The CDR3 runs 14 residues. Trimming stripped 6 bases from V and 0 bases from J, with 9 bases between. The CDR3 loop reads CASSRSASNQPQHF. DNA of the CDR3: TGTGCCAGCAGCCGGTCAGCTAGCAATCAGCCCCAGCATTTT.

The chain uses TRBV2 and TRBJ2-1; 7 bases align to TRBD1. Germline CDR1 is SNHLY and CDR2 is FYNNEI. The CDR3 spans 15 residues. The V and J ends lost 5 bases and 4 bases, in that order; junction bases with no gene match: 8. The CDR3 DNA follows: TGTGCCAGCAGTAACAGGGGCTTCGGATACAATGAGCAGTTCTTC. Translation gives CASSNRGFGYNEQFF.

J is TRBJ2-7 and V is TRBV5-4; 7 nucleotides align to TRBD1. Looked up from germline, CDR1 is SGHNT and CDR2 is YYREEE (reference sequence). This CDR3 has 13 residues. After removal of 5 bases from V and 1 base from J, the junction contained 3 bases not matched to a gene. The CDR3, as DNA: TGTGCCAGCAGTCGACAGGGATCCTACGAGCAGTACTTC. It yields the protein CASSRQGSYEQYF.

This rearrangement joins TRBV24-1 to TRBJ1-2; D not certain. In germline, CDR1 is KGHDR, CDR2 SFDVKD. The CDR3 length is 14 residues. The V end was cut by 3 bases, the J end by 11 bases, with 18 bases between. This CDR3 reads CATSDHSLSIGYTF. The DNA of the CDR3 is TGTGCCACCAGTGATCACTCCCTTTCTATCGGGTACACCTTC.